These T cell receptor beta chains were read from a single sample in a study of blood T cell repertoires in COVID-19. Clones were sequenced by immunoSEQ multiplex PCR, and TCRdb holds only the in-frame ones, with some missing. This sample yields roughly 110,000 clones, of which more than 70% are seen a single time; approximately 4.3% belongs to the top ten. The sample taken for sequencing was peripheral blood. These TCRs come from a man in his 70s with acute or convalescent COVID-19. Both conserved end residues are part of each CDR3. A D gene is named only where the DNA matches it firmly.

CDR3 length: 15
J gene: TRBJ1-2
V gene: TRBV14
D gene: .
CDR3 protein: CASSPRDIVDHGYTF

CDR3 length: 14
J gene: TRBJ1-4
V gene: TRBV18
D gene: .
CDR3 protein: CASSYSATNEKLFF

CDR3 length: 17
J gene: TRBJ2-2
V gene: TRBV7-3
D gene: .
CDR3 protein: CASSTIPPGANTGELFF

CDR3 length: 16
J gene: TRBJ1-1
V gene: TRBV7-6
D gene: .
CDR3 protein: CASSLRGRGWGTEAFF

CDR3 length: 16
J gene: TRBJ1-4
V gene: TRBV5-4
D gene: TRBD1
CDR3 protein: CASSSGSRTGNEKLFF

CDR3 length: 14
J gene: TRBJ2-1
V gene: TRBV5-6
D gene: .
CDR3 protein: CASSLPGRYNEQFF

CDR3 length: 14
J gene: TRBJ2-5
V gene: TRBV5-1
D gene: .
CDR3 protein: CASSLGLERETQYF

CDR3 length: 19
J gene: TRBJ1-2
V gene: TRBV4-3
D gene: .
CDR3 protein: CASSQDLGTGSSGNYGYTF

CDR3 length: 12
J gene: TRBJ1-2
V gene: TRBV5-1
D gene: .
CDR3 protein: CASSWGDYGYTF

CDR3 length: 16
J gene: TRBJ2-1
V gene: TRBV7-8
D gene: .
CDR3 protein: CASSPGGTGVYNEQFF

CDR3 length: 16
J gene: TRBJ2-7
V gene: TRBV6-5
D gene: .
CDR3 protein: CASSSRQFDFTYEQYF

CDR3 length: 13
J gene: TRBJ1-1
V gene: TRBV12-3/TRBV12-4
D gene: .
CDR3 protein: CASSFAGNTEAFF

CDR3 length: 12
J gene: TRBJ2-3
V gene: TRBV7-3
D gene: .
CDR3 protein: CASSLYSDTQYF

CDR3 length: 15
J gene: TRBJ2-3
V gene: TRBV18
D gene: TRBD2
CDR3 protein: CASSPTSGDTDTQYF

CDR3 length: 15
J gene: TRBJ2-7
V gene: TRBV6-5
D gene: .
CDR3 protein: CASSTKRQLAYEQYF

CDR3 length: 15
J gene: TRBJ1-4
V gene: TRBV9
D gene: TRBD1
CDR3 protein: CASSDQQGASEKLFF

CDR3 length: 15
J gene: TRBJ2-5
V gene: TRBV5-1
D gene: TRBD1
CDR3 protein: CASKETGQYQETQYF

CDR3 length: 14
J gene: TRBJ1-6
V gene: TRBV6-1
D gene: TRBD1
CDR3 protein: CASSEGQANSPLHF

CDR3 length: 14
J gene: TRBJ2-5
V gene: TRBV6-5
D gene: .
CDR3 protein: CASSYLQRAETQYF

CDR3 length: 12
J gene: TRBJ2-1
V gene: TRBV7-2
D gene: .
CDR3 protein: CASAPGVTEQFF

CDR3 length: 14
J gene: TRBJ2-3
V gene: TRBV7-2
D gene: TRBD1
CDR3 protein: CASSLGQGIDTQYF

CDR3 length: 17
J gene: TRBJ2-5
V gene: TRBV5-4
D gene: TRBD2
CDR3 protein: CASSLAGLAGVKETQYF

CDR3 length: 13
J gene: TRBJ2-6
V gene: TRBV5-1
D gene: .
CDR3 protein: CATSTSGANVLTF

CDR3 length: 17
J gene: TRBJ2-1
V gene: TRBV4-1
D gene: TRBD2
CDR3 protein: CASSQGWSGTSLNEQFF

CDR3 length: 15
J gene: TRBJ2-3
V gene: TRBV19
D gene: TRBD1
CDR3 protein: CASSTQGAGTDTQYF

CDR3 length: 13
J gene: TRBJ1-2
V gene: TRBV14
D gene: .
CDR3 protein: CASSQSGGRGYTF

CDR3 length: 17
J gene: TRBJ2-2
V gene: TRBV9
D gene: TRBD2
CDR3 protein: CASSVRAGGRNTGELFF

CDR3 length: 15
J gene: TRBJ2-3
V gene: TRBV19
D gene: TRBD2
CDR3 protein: CASTTGGAQRDTQYF

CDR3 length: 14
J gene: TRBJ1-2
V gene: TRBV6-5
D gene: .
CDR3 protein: CASRTPGFRYGYTF

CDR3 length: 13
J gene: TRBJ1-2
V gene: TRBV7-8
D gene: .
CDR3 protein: CASSLGSVYGYTF

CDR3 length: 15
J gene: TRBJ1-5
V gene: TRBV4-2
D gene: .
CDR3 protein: CASSQEEAPNQPQHF

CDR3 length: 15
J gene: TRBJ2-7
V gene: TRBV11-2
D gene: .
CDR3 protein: CASTHLRGASYEQYF

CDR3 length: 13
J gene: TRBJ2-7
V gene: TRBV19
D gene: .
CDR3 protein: CASSPGQTHEQYF

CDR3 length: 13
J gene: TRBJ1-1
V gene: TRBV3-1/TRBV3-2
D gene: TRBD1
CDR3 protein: CATSGGAETEAFF

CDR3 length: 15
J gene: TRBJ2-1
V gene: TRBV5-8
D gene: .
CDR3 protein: CASSMGTGSYNEQFF

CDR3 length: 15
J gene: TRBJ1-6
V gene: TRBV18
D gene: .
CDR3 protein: CASSPGTWDHSPLHF

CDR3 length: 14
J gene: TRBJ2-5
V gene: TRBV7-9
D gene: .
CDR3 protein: CASSPRGGEETQYF

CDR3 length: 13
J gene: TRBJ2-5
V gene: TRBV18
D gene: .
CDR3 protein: CASSLTSGETQYF

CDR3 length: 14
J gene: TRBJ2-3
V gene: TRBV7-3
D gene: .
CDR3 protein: CASSYSGETDTQYF

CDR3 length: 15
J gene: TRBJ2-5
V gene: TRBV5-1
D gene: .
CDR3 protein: CASSPAEGTRETQYF

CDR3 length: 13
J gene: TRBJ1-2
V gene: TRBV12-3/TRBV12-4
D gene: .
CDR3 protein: CASSLDRLYGYTF

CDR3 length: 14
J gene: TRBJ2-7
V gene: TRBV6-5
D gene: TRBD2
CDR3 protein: CASTRAGGSYEQYF

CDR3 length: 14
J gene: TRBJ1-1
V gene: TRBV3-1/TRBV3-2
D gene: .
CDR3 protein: CASSQAGGKTEAFF

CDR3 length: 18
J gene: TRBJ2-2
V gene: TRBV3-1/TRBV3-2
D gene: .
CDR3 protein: CASSHLREGRFYTGELFF

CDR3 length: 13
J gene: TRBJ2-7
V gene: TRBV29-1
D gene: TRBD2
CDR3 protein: CSVVPGLEYEQYF

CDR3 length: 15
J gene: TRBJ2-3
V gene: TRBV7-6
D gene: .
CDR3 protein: CASSSGGRDTDTQYF

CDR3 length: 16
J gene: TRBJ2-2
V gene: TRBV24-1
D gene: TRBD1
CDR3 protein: CATSLGQGERTGELFF

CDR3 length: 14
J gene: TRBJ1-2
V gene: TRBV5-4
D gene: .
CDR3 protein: CASSLGGVVYGYTF

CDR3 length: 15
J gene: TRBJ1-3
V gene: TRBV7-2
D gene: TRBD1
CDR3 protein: CASSQGQGGLGTIYF

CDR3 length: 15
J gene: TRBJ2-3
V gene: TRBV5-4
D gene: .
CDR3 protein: CASSRAGGPADTQYF

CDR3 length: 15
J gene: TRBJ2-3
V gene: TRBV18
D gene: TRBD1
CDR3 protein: CASSPRDRVPDTQYF

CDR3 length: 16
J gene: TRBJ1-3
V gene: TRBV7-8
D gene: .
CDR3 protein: CASSLGGGDSGNTIYF

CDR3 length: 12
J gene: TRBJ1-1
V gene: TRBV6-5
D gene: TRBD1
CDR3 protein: CASGKQGTEAFF

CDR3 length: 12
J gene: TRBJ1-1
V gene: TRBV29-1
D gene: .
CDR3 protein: CSVRRQNTEAFF

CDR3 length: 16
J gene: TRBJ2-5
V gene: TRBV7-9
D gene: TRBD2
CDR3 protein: CASSPGTSGDQETQYF

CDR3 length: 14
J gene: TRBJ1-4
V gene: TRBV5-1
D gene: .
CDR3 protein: CASSLRGTGEKLFF

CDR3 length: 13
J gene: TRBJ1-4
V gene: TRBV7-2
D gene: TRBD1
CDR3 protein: CASSPDRGEKLFF

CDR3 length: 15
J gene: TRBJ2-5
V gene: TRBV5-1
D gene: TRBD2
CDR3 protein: CASSLGLAGKETQYF

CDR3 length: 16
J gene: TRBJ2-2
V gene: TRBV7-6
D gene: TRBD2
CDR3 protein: CASSLAERGPTGELFF

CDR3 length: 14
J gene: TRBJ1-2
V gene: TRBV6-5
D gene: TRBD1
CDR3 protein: CASRKQGAREGYTF